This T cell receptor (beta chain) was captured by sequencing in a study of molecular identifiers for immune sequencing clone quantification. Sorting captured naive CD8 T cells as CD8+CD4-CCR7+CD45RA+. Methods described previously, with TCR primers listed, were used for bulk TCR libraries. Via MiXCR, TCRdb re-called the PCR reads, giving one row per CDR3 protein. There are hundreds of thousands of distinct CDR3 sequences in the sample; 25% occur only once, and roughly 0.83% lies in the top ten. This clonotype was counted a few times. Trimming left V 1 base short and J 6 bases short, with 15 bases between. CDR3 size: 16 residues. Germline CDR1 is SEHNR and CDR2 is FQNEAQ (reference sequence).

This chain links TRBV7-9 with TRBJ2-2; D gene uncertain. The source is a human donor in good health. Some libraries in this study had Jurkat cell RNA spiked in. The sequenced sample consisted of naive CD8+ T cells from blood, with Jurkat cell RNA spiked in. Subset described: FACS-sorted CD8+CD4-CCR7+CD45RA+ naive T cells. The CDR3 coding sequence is TGTGCCAGCAGCTTAGGGACGATAGTGTTTTCCGGGGAGCTGTTTTTT. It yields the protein CASSLGTIVFSGELFF.